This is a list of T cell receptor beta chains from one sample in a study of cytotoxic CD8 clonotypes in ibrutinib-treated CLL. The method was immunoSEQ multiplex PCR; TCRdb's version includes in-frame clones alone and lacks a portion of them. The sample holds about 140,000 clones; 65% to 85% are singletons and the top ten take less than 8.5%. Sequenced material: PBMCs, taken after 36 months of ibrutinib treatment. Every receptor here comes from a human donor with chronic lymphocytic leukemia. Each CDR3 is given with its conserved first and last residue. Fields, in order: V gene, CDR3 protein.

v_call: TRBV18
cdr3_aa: CASSPTGGSGYTF

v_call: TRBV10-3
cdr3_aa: CAISESWAAYEQYF

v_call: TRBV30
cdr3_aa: CAWRSGQGAGKYYGYTF

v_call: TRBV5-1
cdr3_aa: CASSRDRDYEQYF

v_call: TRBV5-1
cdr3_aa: CASSPIMSRGNYGYTF

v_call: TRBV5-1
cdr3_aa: CASSLTGTHNEQFF

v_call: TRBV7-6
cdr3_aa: CASSPGTSGTDTQYF

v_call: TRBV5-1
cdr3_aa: CASSGQGALWGYTF

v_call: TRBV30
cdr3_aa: CAWSRGLSKNIQYF

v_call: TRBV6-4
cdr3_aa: CASSATSGGSSDTQYF

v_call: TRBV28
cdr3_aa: CASSPTGKPRNQPQHF

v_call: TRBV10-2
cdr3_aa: CASSESKWEADTQYF

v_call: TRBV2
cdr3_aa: CASSESGRGGYEQFF

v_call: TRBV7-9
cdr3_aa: CASSLAYREMNTEAFF

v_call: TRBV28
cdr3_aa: CASSFPQSNTEAFF

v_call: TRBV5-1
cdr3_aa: CASSFRGYEQYF

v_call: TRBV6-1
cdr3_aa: CASSGQIPLVGEQFF

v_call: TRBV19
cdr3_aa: CASSGVAGTSYEQYF

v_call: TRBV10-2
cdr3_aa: CASSEGTGNYF

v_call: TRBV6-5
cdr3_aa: CASSYSGAGANVLTF

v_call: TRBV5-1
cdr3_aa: CASSWAGDTDTQYF

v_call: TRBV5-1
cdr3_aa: CASSLAGIEAFF

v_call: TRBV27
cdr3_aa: CASNAQTGRGEAFF

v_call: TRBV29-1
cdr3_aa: CSVKVGQAGSPLHF

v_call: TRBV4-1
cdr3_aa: CASSPPDPWWDTQYF

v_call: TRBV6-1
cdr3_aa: CASSLTQGRYEQYF

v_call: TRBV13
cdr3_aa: CASSSRLAGGKRDTQYF

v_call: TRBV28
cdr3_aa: CASDRGGEQYF

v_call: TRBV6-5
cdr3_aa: CASSNGQRTYEQYF

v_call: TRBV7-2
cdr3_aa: CASSWDRGGTGELFF

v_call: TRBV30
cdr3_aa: CAWSVTGLMNTEAFF

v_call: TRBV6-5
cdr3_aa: CASGADSGANVLTF

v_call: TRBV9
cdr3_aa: CASSEGGDYGYTF

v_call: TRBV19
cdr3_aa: CASSKGTVFTSTQYF

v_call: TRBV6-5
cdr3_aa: CASSYARGKAFF

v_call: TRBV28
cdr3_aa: CASSLPGSIEQYF

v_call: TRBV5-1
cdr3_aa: CASSFRDSGSYNEQFF

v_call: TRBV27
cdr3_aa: CASSQRTGVRGFSPLHF

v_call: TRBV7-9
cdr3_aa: CASSLFGENEKLFF

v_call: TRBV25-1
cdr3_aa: CASSGGRSWGPDTQYF

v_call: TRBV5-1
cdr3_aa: CASSLDRVYEQYF

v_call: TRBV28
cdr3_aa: CASSFSGSTSNQPQHF

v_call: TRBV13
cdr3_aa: CASSVSRDRKSSYNEQFF

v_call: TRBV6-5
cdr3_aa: CASSYSWGSYEQYF

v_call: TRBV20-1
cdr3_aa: CSARGLDTIYF

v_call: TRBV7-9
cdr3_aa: CASSQRTAENSPLHF